One sample yielded the 20 T cell receptor beta chains listed below, sequenced in a study of blood T cell repertoires in COVID-19. Here immunoSEQ multiplex PCR was the method, and the copy in TCRdb shows in-frame clones only, minus some. The data hold fewer than 250,000 clones, with more than 75% observed a single time. The sample consisted of PBMCs or T cells enriched from blood (not recorded which). The receptors were gathered from a young man in a cohort exposed to, infected with or recovered from COVID-19 (not recorded which).

The V call is TRBV5-4, the J call TRBJ2-5, with 11 bases that match TRBD2. Germline lookup yields CDR1 SGHNT and CDR2 YYREEE (reference sequence). The CDR3 runs 17 residues. The trim removed 3 bases at V and 4 bases at J, leaving 11 bases unmatched. The CDR3 spells CASSWGRVAGGRETQYF. CDR3 nucleotide sequence: TGTGCCAGCAGCTGGGGACGGGTAGCGGGAGGGCGAGAGACCCAGTACTTC.

The J gene is TRBJ1-5, the V gene TRBV19; D ambiguous. The V end was cut by 9 bases, the J end by 0 bases, with 15 bases between. Germline V lookup: CDR1 LNHDA, CDR2 SQIVND (reference sequence). The CDR3 is made up of 15 amino acids. CDR3 bases: TGTGCCAGCCAACTAAGCCGGATTAGCAATCAGCCCCAGCATTTT. Protein sequence: CASQLSRISNQPQHF.

This rearrangement joins TRBV4-3 to TRBJ1-1; maybe TRBD1 (6 bases). The length of the CDR3 is 16 residues. CDR1 is LGHNA, CDR2 YSLEER, per germline. The V end was cut by 3 bases, the J end by 1 base, with 15 bases between. CDR3 amino acids: CASSHGKVQGNTEAFF. The CDR3, as DNA: TGCGCCAGCAGCCACGGCAAAGTACAGGGGAACACTGAAGCTTTCTTT.

J is TRBJ2-4 and V is TRBV6-1; D possibly corresponds to TRBD2 (6 bases). From germline, CDR1 is MNHNS and CDR2 SASEGT. The germline V and J ends were trimmed by 1 base and 2 bases, with 15 bases remaining between them. This CDR3 has 17 residues. CDR3 in amino acids: CASSEVAGSTTKNIQYF. The DNA of the CDR3 is TGTGCCAGCAGTGAAGTGGCGGGGAGTACAACCAAAAACATTCAGTACTTC.

V and J are TRBV27 and TRBJ1-2, with TRBD1 identical over 10 bases. The CDR3 spans 14 residues. CDR1 MNHEY and CDR2 SMNVEV come from the germline V gene (reference sequence). Losses at the gene ends were 2 bases for V and 6 bases for J; bases not matched to a gene: 3. The CDR3 is CASSLTGQGDGYTF. DNA of the CDR3: TGTGCCAGCAGTTTAACCGGACAGGGGGATGGCTACACCTTC.

The chain combines TRBV20-1 with TRBJ2-7; D is ambiguous. The germline V gene has CDR1 DFQATT and CDR2 SNEGSKA (reference sequence). This CDR3 has 9 residues. The ends were cut back, 0 bases at V and 12 bases at J, with 6 bases in the middle. The CDR3 sequence: CSARDPSYF. The CDR3 DNA is TGCAGTGCTAGAGACCCCTCGTACTTC.

This clone was recorded a few times. V gene TRBV28 combines with J gene TRBJ2-7; 7 nucleotides align to TRBD1. This CDR3 spans 13 amino acids. The V gene end was trimmed by 3 bases and the J gene end by 4 bases; junction bases not matched to a gene: 3. The V gene's germline CDR1 is MDHEN and CDR2 SYDVKM. In DNA form, the CDR3 reads TGTGCCAGCAGTTTTGGGACAGTATACGAGCAGTACTTC. This gives the protein CASSFGTVYEQYF.

This clone was picked up one time. The CDR3 spells CASSPRTSGRYLLEQYF. In DNA, the CDR3 is TGTGCCAGCAGCCCAAGGACTAGCGGCAGATACCTTCTAGAGCAGTACTTC. The rearrangement joins TRBV14 to TRBJ2-7; 10 nucleotides line up with TRBD2. The trim removed 4 bases at V and 7 bases at J, leaving 16 bases unmatched. Germline V gives CDR1 SGHDN, CDR2 FVKESK. The CDR3 loop spans 17 amino acids.

The chain couples TRBV12-2 to TRBJ2-1; TRBD2 is taken as the D call from the table, unchecked against the DNA. TRBV12-2 is designated a pseudogene. CDR3 length: 18 amino acids. The CDR3 region has the DNA TGTGCAAGTCGCTTAGCGACGGAGCGGGAGTTCAAGGACAATGAGCAGTTCTTC. It codes for CASRLATEREFKDNEQFF.

The rearrangement links TRBV28 to TRBJ2-7; 11 nucleotides align to TRBD1. There are 16 residues in the CDR3. Germline V gives CDR1 MDHEN, CDR2 SYDVKM. J gave up 3 bases and V 3 bases, and 7 bases lay outside the gene matches. The CDR3 DNA reads TGTGCCAGCAGTTTTCCTCCGGGACAGGGGGTCTACGAGCAGTACTTC. Its translation is CASSFPPGQGVYEQYF.

This clone was seen a handful of times. V usage is TRBV6-4 and J usage is TRBJ2-7; D might be TRBD2 (6 bases). The CDR3 has 15 residues. Germline loops: CDR1 MRHNA, CDR2 SNTAGT. The V end lost 2 bases, the J end lost 4 bases, and 15 bases lay between the germline ends. The CDR3 region has the DNA TGTGCCAGCAGTGACCCGACTAGTTTGTGGTACGAGCAGTACTTC. It is translated as CASSDPTSLWYEQYF.

V and J are TRBV6-1 and TRBJ2-7; 7 bases line up with TRBD2. The germline V gene encodes CDR1 MNHNS and CDR2 SASEGT. J gave up 6 bases and V 1 base, and 6 bases lay outside the gene matches. The CDR3 has 14 amino acids. The CDR3 sequence is CASSEDGGSLEQYF. DNA for the CDR3: TGTGCCAGCAGTGAAGATGGCGGGAGTCTCGAGCAGTACTTC.

The gene calls are TRBV5-4 and TRBJ2-5; no clear D gene. Germline CDR1 and CDR2: SGHNT and YYREEE (reference sequence). The V and J ends lost 2 bases and 0 bases respectively, with 8 bases between them. The CDR3 loop spans 14 amino acids. The DNA of the CDR3 is TGTGCCAGCAGCTTAGCCAATTACCAAGAGACCCAGTACTTC. This gives the protein CASSLANYQETQYF.

This rearrangement joins TRBV7-9 to TRBJ2-5, with 7 nucleotides matching TRBD1. The V and J ends lost 5 bases and 1 base, in that order; junction bases with no gene match: 7. From germline, CDR1 is SEHNR and CDR2 FQNEAQ (reference sequence). The CDR3 covers 15 residues. The CDR3 DNA is TGTGCCAGCAGCCCTCAGGGACAGATCCAAGAGACCCAGTACTTC. The encoded protein is CASSPQGQIQETQYF.

A few counts support this clone. The rearrangement joins TRBV9 to TRBJ1-1; unclear D gene. The CDR3 loop spans 15 amino acids. Germline CDR1 SGDLS, CDR2 YYNGEE. V was pared by 0 bases and J by 0 bases, with 9 bases between. The CDR3 bases are TGTGCCAGCAGCGTAGTGGAGCGACTGAACACTGAAGCTTTCTTT. This translates into CASSVVERLNTEAFF.

The gene calls are TRBV28 and TRBJ1-2; a possible D gene is TRBD1 (5 bases). Trimming cost V 7 bases and J 0 bases, with 15 bases left between them. Looked up from germline, CDR1 is MDHEN and CDR2 is SYDVKM. The CDR3 has 15 amino acids. CDR3 in amino acids: CASIATGATNYGYTF. The CDR3, as DNA: TGTGCCAGCATCGCCACAGGAGCTACTAACTATGGCTACACCTTC.

This clone occurred once. The chain links TRBV13 to TRBJ2-3; D gene uncertain. V lost 1 base to trimming and J lost 2 bases, with 4 bases between them. The CDR3 runs 13 residues. Germline CDR1 reads PRHDT; CDR2 reads FYEKMQ (reference sequence). The CDR3 loop reads CASSLVITDTQYF. In nucleotides, the CDR3 is TGTGCCAGCAGCTTAGTTATCACAGATACGCAGTATTTT.

This chain uses TRBV5-1 with TRBJ1-1; D is unclear. Trimming left V 4 bases short and J 2 bases short, with 9 bases between. This CDR3 has 13 residues. Germline V gene lookup returns CDR1 SGHRS and CDR2 YFSETQ. The CDR3 DNA sequence: TGCGCCAGCAGCGGTCTATTAAACACTGAAGCTTTCTTT. This sequence encodes CASSGLLNTEAFF. The full variable domain, rest sourced from reference TRBV5-1 and TRBJ1-1, is KAGVTQTPRYLIKTRGQQVTLSCSPISGHRSVSWYQQTPGQGLQFLFEYFSETQRNKGNFPGRFSGRQFSNSRSEMNVSTLELGDSALYLCASSGLLNTEAFFGQGTRLTVV.

This sequence joins TRBV15 and TRBJ2-5; TRBD1 matches 11 bases. The CDR3 length is 17 residues. Germline CDR1 LNHNV, CDR2 YYDKDF (reference sequence). The trim removed 3 bases at V and 3 bases at J, leaving 9 bases unmatched. DNA of the CDR3: TGTGCCACCAGCAGCAACCCGGGGACAGGGGGGAAAGAGACCCAGTACTTC. Its protein product is CATSSNPGTGGKETQYF.

The chain recombines TRBV10-1 with TRBJ2-2; D not resolved. This CDR3 is built from 14 residues. Trimming pared 2 bases from V and 4 bases from J, leaving 8 bases between. Germline CDR1 WNHNN, CDR2 SYGVQD (reference sequence). CDR3 region: CASSELASTGELFF. The CDR3, as DNA: TGCGCCAGCAGTGAGCTGGCTAGCACCGGGGAGCTGTTTTTT.